These 25 T cell receptor beta chains came from one sample sequenced in a study of T cells in Graves' hyperthyroidism and ophthalmopathy. TCR beta CDR3 sequences were amplified from RNA transcripts. TCR CDR3 underwent first-round RT-PCR with the HTBI primer set. TCRdb re-called the multiplex PCR reads through MiXCR, storing one row per CDR3 protein. The profile covers hundreds of thousands of distinct CDR3 sequences, with approximately 14% appearing a single time and about 22% taken by the ten largest. Input material: blood. Receptors originate from a woman in her 30s with Graves' hyperthyroidism.

This clonotype was detected many times. The V call is TRBV20-1, the J call TRBJ2-7, with no clear D. The CDR3 totals 14 residues. Germline V gene lookup returns CDR1 DFQATT and CDR2 SNEGSKA (reference sequence). Trimming stripped 5 bases from V and 3 bases from J, with 17 bases between. The CDR3 region is CSAQGRLSIYEQYF. The CDR3 DNA sequence: TGCAGTGCTCAAGGTCGATTGTCGATCTACGAGCAGTACTTC.

This clonotype was counted at least ten times. The V gene is TRBV27, the J gene TRBJ2-7, with 9 bases fitting TRBD1. Germline CDR1 reads MNHEY; CDR2 reads SMNVEV (reference sequence). Trimming removed 2 bases from V and 3 bases from J; junction bases left unmatched: 5. The CDR3 runs 15 residues. In DNA, the CDR3 is TGTGCCAGCAGTTTACAGGGACAGGGTATCTACGAGCAGTACTTC. This gives the protein CASSLQGQGIYEQYF.

This sequence joins TRBV7-8 and TRBJ1-1; D not certain. The CDR3 consists of 12 residues. Germline CDR1 SGHVS, CDR2 FQNEAQ. Deletions cut 6 bases from V and 8 bases from J, with 13 bases between. The chain's CDR3 is CASRETDTEAFF. CDR3 DNA sequence: TGTGCCAGCAGGGAGACGGATACCGAAGCTTTCTTT. Full variable domain (outside the CDR3, taken from reference TRBV7-8 and TRBJ1-1): GAGVSQSPRYKVAKRGQDVALRCDPISGHVSLFWYQQALGQGPEFLTYFQNEAQLDKSGLPSDRFFAERPEGSVSTLKIQRTQQEDSAVYLCASRETDTEAFFGQGTRLTVV.

This rearrangement joins TRBV28 to TRBJ2-1; D gene ambiguous. CDR1 and CDR2 (germline): MDHEN, SYDVKM. This CDR3 has 14 residues. V shed 3 bases and J shed 0 bases, with 6 bases lying between them. CDR3 loop: CASSLVSSYNEQFF. The CDR3 region has the DNA TGTGCCAGCAGTTTGGTCAGCTCCTACAATGAGCAGTTCTTC.

The rearrangement uses TRBV5-1 and TRBJ1-1; D gene ambiguous. Germline CDR1 reads SGHRS; CDR2 reads YFSETQ. The CDR3 sequence is 16 residues long. Trimming took off 4 bases at V and 8 bases at J, with 24 bases between the two ends. CDR3 sequence: CASSPWSSIGFNEAFF. The CDR3 DNA reads TGCGCCAGCAGCCCCTGGAGTTCAATCGGTTTCAACGAAGCTTTCTTT. Full variable domain (missing parts from reference TRBV5-1 and TRBJ1-1): KAGVTQTPRYLIKTRGQQVTLSCSPISGHRSVSWYQQTPGQGLQFLFEYFSETQRNKGNFPGRFSGRQFSNSRSEMNVSTLELGDSALYLCASSPWSSIGFNEAFFGQGTRLTVV.

This clonotype came up many times. This chain connects TRBV10-1 to TRBJ2-7; 8 bases line up with TRBD1. V trimming: 5 bases; J trimming: 6 bases; junction bases outside the gene matches: 6. Per the germline V gene, CDR1 is WNHNN and CDR2 is SYGVQD (reference sequence). This CDR3 has 13 amino acids. CDR3 amino acids: CASSPTGVPEQYF. The CDR3 nucleotides read TGCGCCAGCAGTCCGACAGGGGTGCCCGAGCAGTACTTC.

This clonotype was seen ten or more times. This chain uses TRBV27 with TRBJ2-3; 8 nucleotides match TRBD2. CDR3 size: 14 residues. The germline V gene encodes CDR1 MNHEY and CDR2 SMNVEV (reference sequence). V lost 5 bases, J lost 4 bases, and 5 bases stayed unmatched. The CDR3 nucleotides are TGTGCCAGCAGTCCTAGCGGGTTCTCAGATACGCAGTATTTT. It translates to CASSPSGFSDTQYF.

This clonotype appeared many times. This chain joins TRBV27 and TRBJ2-7, with 7 bases identical to TRBD1. V lost 8 bases to trimming and J lost 3 bases; unmatched junction nucleotides: 13. The germline gives CDR1 MNHEY, CDR2 SMNVEV (reference sequence). CDR3 length: 15 residues. This CDR3 is CASQIVTGIHYEQYF. CDR3 coding DNA: TGTGCCAGCCAAATCGTGACAGGGATTCACTACGAGCAGTACTTC.

This clonotype was seen ten or more times. The CDR3 loop reads CASSFKFRGRGNEQFF. In nucleotides, the CDR3 is TGTGCCAGCAGTTTTAAGTTCAGGGGGAGGGGGAATGAGCAGTTCTTC. This chain uses TRBV28 with TRBJ2-1; D tentatively reads TRBD1 or TRBD2 (7 bases each). CDR3 size: 16 residues. V was cut by 3 bases and J by 7 bases, with 19 bases left in between. Germline loops: CDR1 MDHEN, CDR2 SYDVKM.

This chain joins TRBV20-1 and TRBJ2-7; TRBD1 matches 7 bases. The germline V gene encodes CDR1 DFQATT and CDR2 SNEGSKA (reference sequence). The CDR3 covers 14 residues. J lost 2 bases, V lost 6 bases, and 10 bases had no gene match. CDR3 in DNA: TGCAGTGCCCAACCTACAGGGGACCCCTACGAGCAGTACTTC. Its translation is CSAQPTGDPYEQYF.

This clonotype has only a few counts. One junction end does not reproduce the germline sequence, and a read error may be involved. The rearrangement joins TRBV28 to TRBJ1-6; D call uncertain. The CDR3 has 16 amino acids. Germline CDR1 and CDR2: MDHEN and SYDVKM. The DNA of the CDR3 is TGTGCCAGCAGTCCCCTCAAGGGCTCCTATAATTCACCCCCCCACTTT. Amino acid sequence: CASSPLKGSYNSPPHF.

The V and J genes are TRBV27 and TRBJ2-7; possible D gene TRBD1, 5 bases. V was cut by 8 bases and J by 5 bases, with 16 bases left in between. Germline lookup yields CDR1 MNHEY and CDR2 SMNVEV (reference sequence). The CDR3 length is 13 residues. The CDR3 protein is CASGAAYGNEQYF. Here the CDR3 DNA reads TGTGCCAGCGGGGCGGCTTACGGAAACGAGCAGTACTTC.

This clonotype appeared many times. This chain joins TRBV7-2 and TRBJ2-7, with 7 bases matching TRBD2. Germline loops: CDR1 SGHTA, CDR2 FQGNSA. The junction had 9 bases not matched to a gene; V was cut back by 1 base and J by 6 bases. The CDR3 has 15 amino acids. The CDR3 region is CASSLDRREYGEQYF. The CDR3 DNA sequence: TGTGCCAGCAGCTTAGATCGGCGGGAGTACGGCGAGCAGTACTTC.

This clonotype was picked up many times. The chain employs TRBV10-3 and TRBJ1-1; TRBD1 is a possible D gene (6 bases). The germline gives CDR1 ENHRY, CDR2 SYGVKD. The ends were cut back, 4 bases at V and 11 bases at J, with 20 bases in the middle. The CDR3 runs 14 residues. CDR3 bases: TGTGCCATCAGTGCCTCGAGGGGGAGGGTGGGCGCTTTCTTT. It specifies CAISASRGRVGAFF.

This clonotype was picked up many times. CDR3 loop: CASSFEPTDVMGETQYF. CDR3 coding DNA: TGTGCCAGCAGCTTTGAACCCACCGACGTGATGGGGGAGACCCAGTACTTC. The chain carries TRBV5-5 and TRBJ2-5; unclear D gene. Germline V gives CDR1 SGHKS, CDR2 YYEKEE (reference sequence). This CDR3 spans 17 amino acids. Trimming took off 2 bases at V and 5 bases at J, with 22 bases between the two ends.

In its sample, this clonotype was seen a few times. The DNA for the CDR3 is TGTGCCATCAGTGTACCCAGCTCTGGAAACACCATATATTTT. Its translation: CAISVPSSGNTIYF. V is TRBV10-3 and J is TRBJ1-3; unclear D gene. With 4 bases removed from V and 0 bases from J, the gap between germline ends came to 7 bases. The CDR3 contains 14 residues. CDR1 is ENHRY, CDR2 SYGVKD, per germline.

This clonotype was seen many times. The genes are TRBV28 and TRBJ1-1; D call uncertain. V lost 6 bases and J 7 bases, leaving 12 bases between the germline ends. This CDR3 is 12 amino acids long. CDR1 is MDHEN, CDR2 SYDVKM, per germline. The CDR3 reads CASSPRAGEAFF. The CDR3 DNA is TGTGCCAGCAGCCCTCGGGCCGGTGAAGCTTTCTTT.

This clonotype was picked up a small number of times. A read error may account for a junction end that differs from germline. The chain joins TRBV19 to TRBJ2-5; D possibly uses TRBD1 or TRBD2 (5 bases each). The CDR3 loop spans 14 amino acids. Germline lookup yields CDR1 LNHDA and CDR2 SQIVND (reference sequence). The CDR3: CASSIGSGAETQYF. CDR3 nucleotides: TGTGCCAGTAGCATAGGGTCCGGGGCGGAGACCCAGTACTTC.

This clonotype was counted once. This may be a read error, as it is one base from a much larger clone. The genes are TRBV3-1 and TRBJ1-4; D remains ambiguous. Germline V lookup: CDR1 LGHDT, CDR2 YNNKEL (reference sequence). The CDR3 is 15 amino acids. V was clipped by 0 bases and J by 10 bases, with 15 bases between them. In DNA form, the CDR3 reads TGTGCCAGCAGCCAAGATCGGGCCCAAATAGGAAAACTGTTTTTT. This sequence encodes CASSQDRAQIGKLFF.

This clonotype was counted many times. The chain carries TRBV27 and TRBJ2-1, with no clear D. From germline, CDR1 is MNHEY and CDR2 SMNVEV (reference sequence). This CDR3 is 11 amino acids long. V lost 7 bases and J lost 8, with 9 bases in between. The CDR3, as DNA: TGTGCCAGCATTAAGAATTATGAGCAGTTCTTC. This encodes CASIKNYEQFF.

This clonotype occurred a few times. The rearrangement uses TRBV20-1 and TRBJ2-1; D is uncertain. Germline values: CDR1 DFQATT, CDR2 SNEGSKA (reference sequence). There are 14 residues in the CDR3. Between the trimmed V and J ends, which lost 4 bases and 4 bases, there was a span of 14 bases. The CDR3 loop is CSAKPTVTYNEQFF. The DNA for the CDR3 is TGCAGTGCTAAGCCGACGGTAACTTACAATGAGCAGTTCTTC.

This clonotype was picked up many times. The chain carries TRBV2 and TRBJ1-5; TRBD1 aligns across 11 bases. The CDR3 extends over 16 amino acids. Germline CDR1 and CDR2: SNHLY and FYNNEI. J was trimmed by 3 bases and V by 4 bases; bases with no gene match: 5. In nucleotides, the CDR3 is TGTGCCAGCAGTGGGGGGACAGGGGGTGCCAATCAGCCCCAGCATTTT. This sequence encodes CASSGGTGGANQPQHF.

This clonotype has only a few counts. The rearrangement uses TRBV9 and TRBJ2-2; possible D gene TRBD1, 6 bases. This CDR3 comprises 14 residues. Looked up from germline, CDR1 is SGDLS and CDR2 is YYNGEE. Between the trimmed V and J ends, which lost 1 base and 6 bases, there was a span of 10 bases. The CDR3 nucleotides read TGTGCCAGCAGCGTATCACAGGGTTCCGGGGAGCTGTTTTTT. Translating gives CASSVSQGSGELFF.

The chain has TRBV24-1 and TRBJ2-1, with a weak D call TRBD2 (5 bases). Trimming shortened V by 3 bases and J by 9 bases, and 8 bases separated the two germline ends. The V gene's germline CDR1 is KGHDR and CDR2 SFDVKD. The length of the CDR3 is 12 residues. For the CDR3, the DNA is TGTGCCACCAGTGATGAAGGAGGTGAGCAGTTCTTC. Residues: CATSDEGGEQFF.

The chain carries TRBV7-9 and TRBJ2-5; perhaps TRBD2 as D (5 bases). In germline, CDR1 is SEHNR, CDR2 FQNEAQ (reference sequence). This CDR3 has 13 residues. V lost 0 bases to trimming and J lost 9 bases, with 11 bases between them. CDR3 residues: CASSLAAGVSQYF. As DNA, the CDR3 is TGTGCCAGCAGCTTAGCGGCGGGTGTGTCCCAGTACTTC.